This T cell receptor (beta chain) was sequenced for a study of T cell responses to AZD1222 COVID-19 vaccine (TCRdb year 2021). The study in broad terms: Because spike-specific TCR depth and breadth did not differ between the two schedules, AZD1222 recipients who got a second dose at roughly 4 weeks were pooled with those who got a second dose at roughly 12 weeks. TCR sequencing covered 230 to 250 trial participants: about 210 given two doses of AZD1222 and some 25 given two doses of MenACWY control vaccine. Trial participants were enrolled by age into subgroups of 18-55, 56-69 and 70-plus years, and around 150, 28 and 57 TCR-sequenced participants, respectively, were included in these subgroups. General findings and caveats noted by the study authors: The 56-69-year group was small, and its depth increase did not reach significance, likely because of low power. After two AZD1222 doses, both the breadth and the depth of spike-specific TCRs were significantly higher than at day 0 and than in MenACWY recipients. Because no day 14 peak-response samples were available, the repertoires could be characterized only after the peak T cell response. Participants were mostly white British, with more females than males. The authors suggested clonal diversity may have been underestimated. Conclusions about previously exposed vaccinees are limited, since just five to seven AZD1222 recipients were seropositive for SARS-CoV-2 at baseline. The whole spike protein was spanned by vaccine-associated CD4 TCRs, and dominant responses were seen in regions 160-218 and 743-854. Reportedly, close to half of the unique spike-specific TCRs recognized epitopes lying outside the regions that are mutated in the B.1.351 and B.1.1.7 variants.

The germline V gene (reference sequence) provides CDR1 MNHEY and CDR2 SMNVEV. V gives up 7 bases and J gives up 9 bases, and the segment between their germline ends measures 16 bases. The cysteine opens and the phenylalanine closes a CDR3 of 14 amino acids. This entry keeps only the CDR3 DNA: 42 bases, framed from base 1. Explained via the paper, the time point label denotes: baseline before first vaccination. Vaccinee samples came from UK trials COV001 and COV002, including a single-blind randomized controlled phase 2/3 trial of AZD1222 (ChAdOx1 nCoV-19) in healthy adults. Trial participant PBMC samples were collected at day 0 and day 28 after the second dose for TCRbeta chain sequencing. A remark on this clone: Its antigen has not been determined. Per-base quality was not reported, and no clone a single base away is much larger than it.

The CDR3 regions of human TCRbeta chains were subjected to immunosequencing. The study's own analysis went as follows. TCRs in the repertoires were compared against a reference library of SARS-CoV-2-specific TCRs that had been generated with the MIRA antigen-specificity platform. Breadth was defined as the fraction of unique TCRs that were SARS-CoV-2-associated, and depth was defined as the fraction of total T cells that were SARS-CoV-2-associated. Using the MIRA data, each spike-specific TCR was assigned both to the spike region to which the TCR was reactive and to a CD4 or CD8 class. Log10-transformed breadth and depth values were compared by one-way ANOVA with Sidak's multiple comparisons tests. TCRdb limited this immuneACCESS table to in-frame rearrangements with V and J called. A share of clones is missing; checked studies link under half to unresolved V genes, and the rest is unexplained. Clone size and V and J calls were adopted from that table, with D and trimming inferred from the DNA. Across this sample there are approximately 100,000 clones, with about 88% seen only once. Together, the top ten hold around a sixth of the sample.

This sample comprised peripheral blood, obtained on day 0 of AZD1222 vaccination. The clonotype originates from an adult in good health. The chain is encoded by TRBV27 joined to TRBJ1-6; no D gene can be assigned with confidence. The CDR3 in this case is CASTSLGRGSPLHF. In nucleotides, the sequence is TGTGCCAGCACCAGTTTGGGGAGAGGTTCACCCCTCCACTTT.